What follows is one T cell receptor beta chain and its context. Its antigen is currently unknown. The sample comes from a study of cytomegalovirus exposure and HLA in healthy donors. Whole-study context: Drawn from HLA-typed donors, around 85 million unique TCRs were held in an early data release. Study-level points and caveats: A later analysis linked a missense DCLRE1C variant to TCR beta V- and J-gene trimming. CMV serostatus was the only immune exposure information that was available. The number of N-insertions in an Asian-associated ancestry cluster was reportedly below the approximately 700-donor mean in a later analysis.

Primers: 60 Vbeta forward and 13 Jbeta reverse. Measured with immunoSEQ multiplex PCR; TCRdb has only the in-frame clones, and not every one. This sample yields over 75,000 clones, of which 67% are seen a single time; roughly 2.2% belongs to the top ten. V lost 4 bases, J lost 7 bases, and 9 bases stayed unmatched. The germline V gene encodes CDR1 SGHNT and CDR2 YENEEA. This CDR3 has 15 amino acids. V is TRBV11-3 and J is TRBJ2-3; TRBD1 matches at 9 bases. The specimen was PBMCs. This clonotype was obtained from a man younger than 45 in good health and CMV-seronegative. CDR3 sequence (DNA): TGTGCCAGCAGCTCCCCAGGACAGGGGAAGTATACGCAGTATTTT. Its translation is CASSSPGQGKYTQYF.